Included here is one T cell receptor (beta chain) sequence, with context. No antigen is known for it. The sample holds no much larger clone one base away, and base qualities are not on file. The data originate from a study of CD8 T cells in Susac syndrome (dated by TCRdb to between 2017 and 2020). With regard to the full study: Repertoire sequencing was used to test whether CD8+ T cell activation and differentiation in Susac syndrome was antigen driven. CD8+ T cell repertoire clonality was compared between some 12 healthy donors, some 14 Susac syndrome patients and approximately 16 multiple sclerosis patients. Overall results and qualifications from the work: The study acknowledged that relatively few individuals were included in the TCR sequencing and HLA analysis.

V loses 0 bases at its end and J loses 1 base; junction bases beyond the gene matches: 6. Counted from cysteine to phenylalanine, this CDR3 has 18 amino acids. This entry keeps only the CDR3 DNA: 54 bases, framed from base 1. The CDR1 and CDR2 encoded by the germline V gene (reference sequence) are LGHDT and YNNKEL. RNA was extracted using the RNeasy kit, and roughly 0.5 to 1 ug of the RNA was reverse transcribed with random hexamers. The immunoSEQ multiplex PCR assay, which covers 54 Vbeta and 13 Jbeta segments, was used to amplify TCR beta CDR3 regions. PCR amplification bias was corrected by using a synthetic template baseline for primer optimization and computational correction. Under the source paper's analysis protocol: Only productive sequences were kept, with reads annotated to V, D and J genes according to IMGT and analyzed in immunoSEQ Analyzer. Clonality was computed as one minus Shannon entropy normalized by log2 of the number of productive unique sequences. For each patient and control, public and private clones were evaluated within the 100 most prevalent clones. Susac-specific clones were defined as absent from healthy and MS cohorts, 800 to 1,200 published viral clones and other ImmuneACCESS disease sequences. TCRdb trimmed the raw reads at Q25, called clones with MiXCR and kept productive beta chains. For every CDR3 protein sequence, its rows merge into one entry that carries the most common genes and DNA. Here the V and J calls rest on TCRdb's processing, not on the authors' analysis. For this sample the table gives 70,000 or so distinct CDR3 sequences, of which roughly 94% were detected only once. The top ten hold about 0.25% of the sample.

Peripheral blood CD8+ and CD4+ T cells from healthy donors, Susac syndrome patients and multiple sclerosis patients were profiled by high-throughput TCR beta sequencing. The healthy donors served as controls matched for age and sex. Bulk CD8+ and CD4+ T cells were purified by magnetic negative isolation, whereas CD8+ TEMRA cells were enriched by FACS. Blood was drawn into EDTA tubes, processed within 24 hours, and PBMCs were isolated by density gradient centrifugation. PBMCs intended for TCR sequencing were cryopreserved in liquid nitrogen and were subsequently thawed in a 37 degrees C water bath. Purity of sorted or isolated CD4+, CD8+ and CD8+ TEMRA cells was at least 90%.

The TCR sequence derives from a human donor in good health. The specimen was CD8+ T cells from PBMCs. The chain was built from TRBV3-1 and TRBJ2-3, with TRBD2 identical over 11 junction bases. At the DNA level, the sequence is TGTGCCAGCAGCCAAGAGCCTAGCGGGGGGCCTGGCACAGATACGCAGTATTTT. Its translation is CASSQEPSGGPGTDTQYF.